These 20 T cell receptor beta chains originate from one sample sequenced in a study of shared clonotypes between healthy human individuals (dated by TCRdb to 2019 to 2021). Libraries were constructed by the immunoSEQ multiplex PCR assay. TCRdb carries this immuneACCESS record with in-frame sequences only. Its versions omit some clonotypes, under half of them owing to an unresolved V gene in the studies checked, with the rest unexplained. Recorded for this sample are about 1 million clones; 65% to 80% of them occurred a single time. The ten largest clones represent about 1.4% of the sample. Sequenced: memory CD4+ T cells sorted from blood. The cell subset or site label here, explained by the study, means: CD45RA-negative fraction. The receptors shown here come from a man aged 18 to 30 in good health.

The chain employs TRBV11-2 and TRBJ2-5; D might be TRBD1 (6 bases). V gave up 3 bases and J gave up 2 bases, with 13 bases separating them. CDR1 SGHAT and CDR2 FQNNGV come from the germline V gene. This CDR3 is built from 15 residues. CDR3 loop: CASSFRRGLQETQYF. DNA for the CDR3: TGTGCCAGCAGCTTCCGCAGGGGCCTTCAAGAGACCCAGTACTTC.

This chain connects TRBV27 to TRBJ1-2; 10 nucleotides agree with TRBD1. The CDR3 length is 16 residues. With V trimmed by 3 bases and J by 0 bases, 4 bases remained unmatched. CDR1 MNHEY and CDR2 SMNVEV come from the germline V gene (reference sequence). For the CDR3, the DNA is TGTGCCAGCAGTTTTGGCGGGACAGGGGCTAACTATGGCTACACCTTC. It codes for CASSFGGTGANYGYTF.

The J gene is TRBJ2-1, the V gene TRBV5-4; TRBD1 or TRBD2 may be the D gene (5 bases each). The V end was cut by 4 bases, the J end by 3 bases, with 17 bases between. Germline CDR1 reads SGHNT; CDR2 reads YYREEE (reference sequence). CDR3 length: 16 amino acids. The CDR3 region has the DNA TGTGCCAGCAGCGGAAGGGACGGACTCAGCTACAATGAGCAGTTCTTC. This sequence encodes CASSGRDGLSYNEQFF.

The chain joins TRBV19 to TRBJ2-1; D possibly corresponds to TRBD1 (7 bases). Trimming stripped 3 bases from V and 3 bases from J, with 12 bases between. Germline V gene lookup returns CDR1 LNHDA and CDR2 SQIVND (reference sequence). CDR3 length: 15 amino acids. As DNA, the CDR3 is TGTGCCAGTAGTATGGAGGGGGCAAACTACAATGAGCAGTTCTTC. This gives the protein CASSMEGANYNEQFF. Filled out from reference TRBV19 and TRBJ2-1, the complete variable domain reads DGGITQSPKYLFRKEGQNVTLSCEQNLNHDAMYWYRQDPGQGLRLIYYSQIVNDFQKGDIAEGYSVSREKKESFPLTVTSAQKNPTAFYLCASSMEGANYNEQFFGPGTRLTVL.

CDR3 nucleotides: TGTGCCAGCAGGGGAGGACAGGTCAGAAGGGATACGCAGTATTTT. Translation: CASRGGQVRRDTQYF. This chain connects TRBV28 to TRBJ2-3; D perhaps matches TRBD1 (7 bases). Between the trimmed V and J ends, which lost 6 bases and 6 bases, there was a span of 19 bases. CDR1 and CDR2 from the germline V gene are MDHEN and SYDVKM. The CDR3 runs 15 residues.

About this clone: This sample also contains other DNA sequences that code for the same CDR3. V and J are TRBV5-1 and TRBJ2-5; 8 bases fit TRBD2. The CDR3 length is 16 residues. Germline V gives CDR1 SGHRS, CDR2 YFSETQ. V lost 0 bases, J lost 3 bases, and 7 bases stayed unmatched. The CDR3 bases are TGCGCCAGCAGCTTGGAAGCCAGCGGGGGAGAAGAGACCCAGTACTTC. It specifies CASSLEASGGEETQYF.

The DNA for the CDR3 is TGTGCCAGCAGCTTGCAGGGGCACGCCGGGGAGCTGTTTTTT. Encoded protein: CASSLQGHAGELFF. The genes are TRBV5-5 and TRBJ2-2, with a weak D call TRBD1 (6 bases). CDR1 SGHKS and CDR2 YYEKEE come from the germline V gene (reference sequence). There are 14 residues in the CDR3. V was pared by 1 base and J by 6 bases, with 10 bases between.

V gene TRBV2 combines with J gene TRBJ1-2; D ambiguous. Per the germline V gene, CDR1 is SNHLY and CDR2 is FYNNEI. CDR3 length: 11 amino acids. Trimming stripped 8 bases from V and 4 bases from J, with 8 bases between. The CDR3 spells CASVRSYGYTF. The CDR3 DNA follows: TGTGCCAGCGTCCGGAGCTATGGCTACACCTTC.

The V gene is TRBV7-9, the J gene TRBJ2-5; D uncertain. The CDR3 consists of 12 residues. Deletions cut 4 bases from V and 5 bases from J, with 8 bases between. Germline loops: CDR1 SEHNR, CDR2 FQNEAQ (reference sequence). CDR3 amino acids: CASSSQDETQYF. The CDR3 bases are TGTGCCAGCAGCTCCCAGGATGAGACCCAGTACTTC. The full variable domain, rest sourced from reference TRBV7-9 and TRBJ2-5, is DTGVSQNPRHKITKRGQNVTFRCDPISEHNRLYWYRQTLGQGPEFLTYFQNEAQLEKSRLLSDRFSAERPKGSFSTLEIQRTEQGDSAMYLCASSSQDETQYFGPGTRLLVL.

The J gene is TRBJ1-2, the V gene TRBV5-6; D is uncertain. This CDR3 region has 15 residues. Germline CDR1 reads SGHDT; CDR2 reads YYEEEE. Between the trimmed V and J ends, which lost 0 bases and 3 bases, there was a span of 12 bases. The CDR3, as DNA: TGTGCCAGCAGCTTGGGCACGGGCCACGACTATGGCTACACCTTC. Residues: CASSLGTGHDYGYTF.

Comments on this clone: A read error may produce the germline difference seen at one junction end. The CDR3 loop reads CASSGTSGKETRYF. As DNA, the CDR3 is TGTGCCAGCAGTGGGACTAGCGGGAAAGAGACCCGGTACTTC. This rearrangement joins TRBV6-1 to TRBJ2-5; 12 bases align to TRBD2. The germline V gene has CDR1 MNHNS and CDR2 SASEGT. The CDR3 covers 14 residues.

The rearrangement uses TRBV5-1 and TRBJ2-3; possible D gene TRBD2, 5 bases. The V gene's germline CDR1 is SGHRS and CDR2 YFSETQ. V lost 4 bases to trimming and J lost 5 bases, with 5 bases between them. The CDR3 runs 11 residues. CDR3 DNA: TGCGCCAGCAGCCGGGAAGATACGCAGTATTTT. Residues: CASSREDTQYF.

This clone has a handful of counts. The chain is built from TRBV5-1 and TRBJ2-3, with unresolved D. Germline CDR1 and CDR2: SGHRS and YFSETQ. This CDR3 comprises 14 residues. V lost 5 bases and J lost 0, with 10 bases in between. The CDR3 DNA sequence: TGCGCCAGCAGTCAGCGATCGAGCACAGATACGCAGTATTTT. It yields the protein CASSQRSSTDTQYF.

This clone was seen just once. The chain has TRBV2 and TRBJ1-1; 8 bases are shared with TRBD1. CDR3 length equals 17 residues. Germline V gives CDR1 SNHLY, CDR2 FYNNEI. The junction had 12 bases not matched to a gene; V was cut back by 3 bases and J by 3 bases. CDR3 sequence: CASSEGGRPGGHTEAFF. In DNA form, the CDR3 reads TGTGCCAGCAGTGAGGGGGGACGGCCAGGGGGCCACACTGAAGCTTTCTTT.

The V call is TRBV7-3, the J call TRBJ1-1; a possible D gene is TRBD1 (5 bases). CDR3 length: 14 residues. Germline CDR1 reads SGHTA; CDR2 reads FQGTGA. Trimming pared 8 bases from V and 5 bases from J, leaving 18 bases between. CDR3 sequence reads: CASLTRKGTTEAFF. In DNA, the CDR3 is TGTGCCAGCCTGACACGAAAGGGGACTACTGAAGCTTTCTTT. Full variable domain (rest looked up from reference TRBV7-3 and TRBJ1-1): GAGVSQTPSNKVTEKGKYVELRCDPISGHTALYWYRQSLGQGPEFLIYFQGTGAADDSGLPNDRFFAVRPEGSVSTLKIQRTERGDSAVYLCASLTRKGTTEAFFGQGTRLTVV.

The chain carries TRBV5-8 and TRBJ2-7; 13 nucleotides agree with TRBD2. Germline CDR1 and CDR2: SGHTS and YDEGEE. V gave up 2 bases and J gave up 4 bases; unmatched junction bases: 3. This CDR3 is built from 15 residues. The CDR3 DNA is TGTGCCAGCAGCTTCGGGACTAGCGGGATTTACGAGCAGTACTTC. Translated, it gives CASSFGTSGIYEQYF. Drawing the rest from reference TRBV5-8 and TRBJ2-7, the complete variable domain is EAGVTQSPTHLIKTRGQQATLRCSPISGHTSVYWYQQALGLGLQFLLWYDEGEERNRGNFPPRFSGRQFPNYSSELNVNALELEDSALYLCASSFGTSGIYEQYFGPGTRLTVT.

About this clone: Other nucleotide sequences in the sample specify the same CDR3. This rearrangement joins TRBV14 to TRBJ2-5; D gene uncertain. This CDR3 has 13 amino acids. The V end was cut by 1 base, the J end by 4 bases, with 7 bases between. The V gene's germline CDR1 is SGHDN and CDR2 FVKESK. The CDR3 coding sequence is TGTGCCAGCAGCCAAGGACTTGGAGAGACCCAGTACTTC. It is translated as CASSQGLGETQYF.

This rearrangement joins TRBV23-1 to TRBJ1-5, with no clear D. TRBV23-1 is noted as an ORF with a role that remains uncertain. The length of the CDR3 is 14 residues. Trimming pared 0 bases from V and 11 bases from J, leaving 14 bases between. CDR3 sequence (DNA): TGCGCCAGCAGTCAATCGAAGACAAAACGAGCCCAGCATTTT. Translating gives CASSQSKTKRAQHF.

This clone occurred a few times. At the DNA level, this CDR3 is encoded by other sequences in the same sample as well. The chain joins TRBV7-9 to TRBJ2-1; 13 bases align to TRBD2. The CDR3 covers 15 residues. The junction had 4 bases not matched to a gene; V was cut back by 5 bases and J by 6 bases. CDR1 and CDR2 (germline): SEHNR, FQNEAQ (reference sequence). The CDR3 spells CASSPTSGGANEQFF. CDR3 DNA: TGTGCCAGCAGCCCCACTAGCGGGGGGGCCAATGAGCAGTTCTTC.

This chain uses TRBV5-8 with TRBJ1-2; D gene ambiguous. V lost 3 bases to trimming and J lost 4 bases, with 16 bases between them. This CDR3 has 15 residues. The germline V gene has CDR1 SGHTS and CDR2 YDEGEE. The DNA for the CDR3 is TGTGCCAGCAGCTCCCTTAAGGCAAACCCCTATGGCTACACCTTC. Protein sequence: CASSSLKANPYGYTF.